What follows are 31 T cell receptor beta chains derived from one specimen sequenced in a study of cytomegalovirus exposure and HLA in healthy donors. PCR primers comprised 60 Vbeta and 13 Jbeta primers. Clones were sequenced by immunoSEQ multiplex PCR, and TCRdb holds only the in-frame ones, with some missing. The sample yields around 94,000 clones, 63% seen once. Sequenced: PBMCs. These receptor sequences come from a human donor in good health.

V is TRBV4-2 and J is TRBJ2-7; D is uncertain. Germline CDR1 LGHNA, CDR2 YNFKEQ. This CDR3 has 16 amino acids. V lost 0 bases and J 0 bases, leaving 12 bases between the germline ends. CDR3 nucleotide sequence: TGTGCCAGCAGCCAAGAACAGCAGACAAGCTCCTACGAGCAGTACTTC. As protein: CASSQEQQTSSYEQYF.

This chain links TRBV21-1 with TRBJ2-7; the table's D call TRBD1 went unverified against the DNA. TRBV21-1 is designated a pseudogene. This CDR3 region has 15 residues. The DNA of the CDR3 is TGTGCCAGCAGCCAGACTCGGACAGAGAACTACGAGCAGTACTTC. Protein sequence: CASSQTRTENYEQYF.

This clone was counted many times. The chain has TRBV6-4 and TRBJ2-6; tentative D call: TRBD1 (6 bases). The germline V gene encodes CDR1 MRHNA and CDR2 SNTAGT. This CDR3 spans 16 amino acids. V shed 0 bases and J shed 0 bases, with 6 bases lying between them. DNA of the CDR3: TGTGCCAGCAGTGACTCGACAGGCTCTGGGGCCAACGTCCTGACTTTC. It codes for CASSDSTGSGANVLTF.

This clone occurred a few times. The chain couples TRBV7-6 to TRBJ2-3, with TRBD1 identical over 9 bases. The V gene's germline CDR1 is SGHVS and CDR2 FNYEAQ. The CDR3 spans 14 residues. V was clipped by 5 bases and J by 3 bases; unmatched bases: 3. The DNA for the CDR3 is TGTGCCAGCAGCAAGGGACAGGGTACAGATACGCAGTATTTT. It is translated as CASSKGQGTDTQYF.

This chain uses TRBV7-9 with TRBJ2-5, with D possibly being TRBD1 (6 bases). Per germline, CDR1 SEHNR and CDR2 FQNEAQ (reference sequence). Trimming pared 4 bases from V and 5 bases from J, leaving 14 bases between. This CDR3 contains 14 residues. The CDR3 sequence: CASSWVTGRETQYF. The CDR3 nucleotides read TGTGCCAGCAGCTGGGTGACAGGTCGGGAGACCCAGTACTTC.

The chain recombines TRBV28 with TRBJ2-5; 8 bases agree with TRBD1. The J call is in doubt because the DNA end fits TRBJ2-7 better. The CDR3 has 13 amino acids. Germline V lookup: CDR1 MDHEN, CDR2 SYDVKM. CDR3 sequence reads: CASRDRSIYEQYF. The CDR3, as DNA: TGTGCCAGCCGGGACAGGTCTATCTACGAGCAGTACTTC.

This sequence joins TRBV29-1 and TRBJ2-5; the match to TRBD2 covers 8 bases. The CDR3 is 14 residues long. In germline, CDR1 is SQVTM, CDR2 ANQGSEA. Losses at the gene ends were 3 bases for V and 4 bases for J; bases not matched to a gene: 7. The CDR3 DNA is TGCAGCGTTGATATTAGCGGGGTCGGAGAGACCCAGTACTTC. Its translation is CSVDISGVGETQYF.

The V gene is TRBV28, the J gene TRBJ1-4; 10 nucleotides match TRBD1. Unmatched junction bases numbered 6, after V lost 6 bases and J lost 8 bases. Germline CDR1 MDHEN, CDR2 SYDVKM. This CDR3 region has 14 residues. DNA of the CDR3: TGTGCCAGCAGCCCGGACAGGGGGAACGAAAAACTGTTTTTT. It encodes CASSPDRGNEKLFF.

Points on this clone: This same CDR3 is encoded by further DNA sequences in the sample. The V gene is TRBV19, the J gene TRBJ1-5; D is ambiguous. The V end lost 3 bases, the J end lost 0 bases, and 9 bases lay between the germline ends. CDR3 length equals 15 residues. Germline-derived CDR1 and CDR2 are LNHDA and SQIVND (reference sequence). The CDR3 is CASSISGYSNQPQHF. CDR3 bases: TGTGCCAGTAGTATCTCGGGATATAGCAATCAGCCCCAGCATTTT.

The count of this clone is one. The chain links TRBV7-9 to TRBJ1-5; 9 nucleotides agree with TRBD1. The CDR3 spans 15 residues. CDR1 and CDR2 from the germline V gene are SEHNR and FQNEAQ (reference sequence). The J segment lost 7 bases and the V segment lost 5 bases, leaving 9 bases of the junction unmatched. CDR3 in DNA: TGTGCCAGCAGCGGGGACAGGGAAGGTATCCAGCCCCAGCATTTT. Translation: CASSGDREGIQPQHF.

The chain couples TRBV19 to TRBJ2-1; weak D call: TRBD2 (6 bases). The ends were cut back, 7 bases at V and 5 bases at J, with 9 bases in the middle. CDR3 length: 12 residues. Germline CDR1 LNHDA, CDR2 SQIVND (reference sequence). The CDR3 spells CASMEGNNEQFF. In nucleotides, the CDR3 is TGTGCCAGTATGGAGGGTAACAATGAGCAGTTCTTC.

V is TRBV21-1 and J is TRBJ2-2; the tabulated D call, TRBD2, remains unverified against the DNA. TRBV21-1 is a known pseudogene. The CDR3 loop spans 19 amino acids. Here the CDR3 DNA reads TGTGCCAGCAGCAAAGGCGAGGTTGTCGACGGACTGAACACCGGGGAGCTGTTTTTT. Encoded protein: CASSKGEVVDGLNTGELFF.

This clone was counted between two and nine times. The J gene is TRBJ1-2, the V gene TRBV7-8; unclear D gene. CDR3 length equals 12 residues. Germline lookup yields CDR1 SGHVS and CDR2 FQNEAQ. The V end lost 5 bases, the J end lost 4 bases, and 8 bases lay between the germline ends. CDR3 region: CASSPTGYGYTF. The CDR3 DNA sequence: TGTGCCAGCAGCCCTACCGGCTATGGCTACACCTTC.

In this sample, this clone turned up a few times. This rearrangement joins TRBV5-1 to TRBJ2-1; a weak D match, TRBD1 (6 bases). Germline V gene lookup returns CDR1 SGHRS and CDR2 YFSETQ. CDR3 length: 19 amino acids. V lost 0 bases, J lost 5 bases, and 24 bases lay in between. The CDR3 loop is CASSLGHLIRDKVNNEQFF. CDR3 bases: TGCGCCAGCAGCTTGGGCCATTTGATTCGGGACAAAGTTAACAATGAGCAGTTCTTC.

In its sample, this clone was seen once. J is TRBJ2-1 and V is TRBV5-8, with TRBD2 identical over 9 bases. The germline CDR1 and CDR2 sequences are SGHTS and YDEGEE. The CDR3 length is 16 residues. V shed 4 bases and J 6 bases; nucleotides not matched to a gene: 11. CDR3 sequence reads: CASSQAKGLAFNEQFF. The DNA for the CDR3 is TGTGCCAGCAGCCAAGCAAAGGGACTAGCCTTCAATGAGCAGTTCTTC. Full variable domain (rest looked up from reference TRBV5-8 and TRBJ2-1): EAGVTQSPTHLIKTRGQQATLRCSPISGHTSVYWYQQALGLGLQFLLWYDEGEERNRGNFPPRFSGRQFPNYSSELNVNALELEDSALYLCASSQAKGLAFNEQFFGPGTRLTVL.

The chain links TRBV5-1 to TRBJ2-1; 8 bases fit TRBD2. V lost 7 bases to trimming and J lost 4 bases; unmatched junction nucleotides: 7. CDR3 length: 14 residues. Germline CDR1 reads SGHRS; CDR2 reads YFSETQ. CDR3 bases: TGCGCCAGCCGTACTAGCGGAGAATACAATGAGCAGTTCTTC. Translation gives CASRTSGEYNEQFF.

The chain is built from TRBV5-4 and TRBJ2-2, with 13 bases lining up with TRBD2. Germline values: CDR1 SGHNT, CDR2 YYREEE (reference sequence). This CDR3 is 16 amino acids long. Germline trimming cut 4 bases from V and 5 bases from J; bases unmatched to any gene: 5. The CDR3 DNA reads TGTGCCAGCAGCACCGGGACTAGCGGGACTACCGGGGAGCTGTTTTTT. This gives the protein CASSTGTSGTTGELFF.

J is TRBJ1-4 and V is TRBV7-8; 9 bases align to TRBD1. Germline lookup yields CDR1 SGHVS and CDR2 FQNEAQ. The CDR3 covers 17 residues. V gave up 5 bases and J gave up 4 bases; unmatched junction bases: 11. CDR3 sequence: CASSKETGGFGNEKLFF. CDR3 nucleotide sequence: TGTGCCAGCAGCAAAGAGACAGGGGGGTTCGGTAATGAAAAACTGTTTTTT.

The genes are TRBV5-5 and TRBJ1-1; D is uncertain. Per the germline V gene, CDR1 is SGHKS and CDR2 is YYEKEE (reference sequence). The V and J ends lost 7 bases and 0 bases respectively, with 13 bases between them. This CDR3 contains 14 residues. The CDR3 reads CASGEVRMNTEAFF. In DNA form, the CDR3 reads TGTGCCAGCGGAGAGGTACGAATGAACACTGAAGCTTTCTTT.

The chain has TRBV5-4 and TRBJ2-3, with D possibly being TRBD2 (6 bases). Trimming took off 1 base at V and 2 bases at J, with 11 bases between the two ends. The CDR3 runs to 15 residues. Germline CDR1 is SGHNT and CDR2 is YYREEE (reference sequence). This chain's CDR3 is CASSLRLAITDTQYF. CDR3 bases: TGTGCCAGCAGCTTGAGGCTAGCGATCACAGATACGCAGTATTTT.

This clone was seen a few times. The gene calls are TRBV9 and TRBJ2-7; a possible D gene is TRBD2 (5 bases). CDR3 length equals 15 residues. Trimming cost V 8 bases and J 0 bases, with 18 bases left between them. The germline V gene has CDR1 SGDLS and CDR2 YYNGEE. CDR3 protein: CASASRADPSYEQYF. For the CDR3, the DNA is TGTGCCAGTGCGAGTCGAGCGGACCCCTCCTACGAGCAGTACTTC.

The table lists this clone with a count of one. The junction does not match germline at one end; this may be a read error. In DNA form, the CDR3 reads TGTGCCAGCTCGCCACGAGAAGGGACAGATGGTGAGACCCAGTACTTC. Translation gives CASSPREGTDGETQYF. The V call is TRBV18, the J call TRBJ2-5; the match to TRBD1 covers 7 bases. The length of the CDR3 is 16 residues. Per the germline V gene, CDR1 is KGHSH and CDR2 is LQKENI. Drawing the rest from reference TRBV18 and TRBJ2-5, the complete variable domain is NAGVMQNPRHLVRRRGQEARLRCSPMKGHSHVYWYRQLPEEGLKFMVYLQKENIIDESGMPKERFSAEFPKEGPSILRIQQVVRGDSAAYFCASSPREGTDGETQYFGPGTRLLVL.

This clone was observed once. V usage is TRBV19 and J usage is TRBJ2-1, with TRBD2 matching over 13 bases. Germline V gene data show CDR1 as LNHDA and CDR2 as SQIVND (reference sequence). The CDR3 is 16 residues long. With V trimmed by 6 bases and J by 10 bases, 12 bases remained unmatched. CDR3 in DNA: TGTGCCAGTAGACCCAGGGGACTAGCGGGATCACAGGAGCAGTTCTTC. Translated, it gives CASRPRGLAGSQEQFF.

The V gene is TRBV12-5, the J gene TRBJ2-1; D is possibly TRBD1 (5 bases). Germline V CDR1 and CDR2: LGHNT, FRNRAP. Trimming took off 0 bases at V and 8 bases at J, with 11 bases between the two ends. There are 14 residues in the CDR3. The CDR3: CASGLVNRIDEQFF. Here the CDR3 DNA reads TGTGCTAGTGGTTTGGTAAACAGGATCGATGAGCAGTTCTTC.

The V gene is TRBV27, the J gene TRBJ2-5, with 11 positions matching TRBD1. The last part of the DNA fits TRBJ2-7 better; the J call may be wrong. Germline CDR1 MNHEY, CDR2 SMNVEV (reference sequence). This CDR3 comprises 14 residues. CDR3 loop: CASRGQGAYYEQYF. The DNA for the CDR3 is TGTGCCAGCAGAGGACAGGGGGCATATTACGAGCAGTACTTC.

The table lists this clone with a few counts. The CDR3 DNA is TGTGCCAGCAGTTTAACATTTGGGACAGGGACCTACGAGCAGTACTTC. Translating gives CASSLTFGTGTYEQYF. The chain joins TRBV27 to TRBJ2-5, with TRBD1 identical over 9 bases. The DNA end lines up better with TRBJ2-7; the J call may be wrong. Per germline, CDR1 MNHEY and CDR2 SMNVEV (reference sequence). CDR3 size: 16 residues.

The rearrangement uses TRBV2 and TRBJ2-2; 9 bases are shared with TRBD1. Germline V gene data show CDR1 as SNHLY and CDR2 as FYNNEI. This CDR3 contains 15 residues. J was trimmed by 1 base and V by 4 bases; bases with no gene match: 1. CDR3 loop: CASSGDRVNTGELFF. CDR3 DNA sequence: TGTGCCAGCAGTGGGGACAGGGTGAACACCGGGGAGCTGTTTTTT.

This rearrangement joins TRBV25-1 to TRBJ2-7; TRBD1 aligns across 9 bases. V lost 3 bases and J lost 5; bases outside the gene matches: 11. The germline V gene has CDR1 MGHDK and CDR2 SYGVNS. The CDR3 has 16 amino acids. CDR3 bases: TGTGCCAGCAGTGATCTCGGGACAGGGAGTTTCAACGAGCAGTACTTC. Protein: CASSDLGTGSFNEQYF.

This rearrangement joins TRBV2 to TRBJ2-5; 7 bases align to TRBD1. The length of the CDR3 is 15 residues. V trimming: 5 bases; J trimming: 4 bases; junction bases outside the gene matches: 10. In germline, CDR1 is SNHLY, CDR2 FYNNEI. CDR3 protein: CASSPNLDRAETQYF. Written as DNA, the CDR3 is TGTGCCAGCAGTCCCAACCTTGACAGGGCAGAGACCCAGTACTTC.

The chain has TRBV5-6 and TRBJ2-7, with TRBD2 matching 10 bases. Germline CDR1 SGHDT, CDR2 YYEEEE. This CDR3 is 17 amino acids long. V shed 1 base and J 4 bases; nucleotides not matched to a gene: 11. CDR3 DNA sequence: TGTGCCAGCAGCTTGACTCCCGCGGGACTAGCGACATACGAGCAGTACTTC. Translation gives CASSLTPAGLATYEQYF. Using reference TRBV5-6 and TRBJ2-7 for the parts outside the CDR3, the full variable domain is DAGVTQSPTHLIKTRGQQVTLRCSPKSGHDTVSWYQQALGQGPQFIFQYYEEEERQRGNFPDRFSGHQFPNYSSELNVNALLLGDSALYLCASSLTPAGLATYEQYFGPGTRLTVT.

The CDR3 protein is CASSQSIGGSYEQYF. As DNA, the CDR3 is TGCGCCAGCAGCCAGTCTATAGGGGGATCCTACGAGCAGTACTTC. V is TRBV4-1 and J is TRBJ2-5; possibly TRBD1 for D (6 bases). The DNA matches TRBJ2-7 better at its end, which makes the J call doubtful. Germline V gives CDR1 MGHRA, CDR2 YSYEKL. The CDR3 covers 15 residues.